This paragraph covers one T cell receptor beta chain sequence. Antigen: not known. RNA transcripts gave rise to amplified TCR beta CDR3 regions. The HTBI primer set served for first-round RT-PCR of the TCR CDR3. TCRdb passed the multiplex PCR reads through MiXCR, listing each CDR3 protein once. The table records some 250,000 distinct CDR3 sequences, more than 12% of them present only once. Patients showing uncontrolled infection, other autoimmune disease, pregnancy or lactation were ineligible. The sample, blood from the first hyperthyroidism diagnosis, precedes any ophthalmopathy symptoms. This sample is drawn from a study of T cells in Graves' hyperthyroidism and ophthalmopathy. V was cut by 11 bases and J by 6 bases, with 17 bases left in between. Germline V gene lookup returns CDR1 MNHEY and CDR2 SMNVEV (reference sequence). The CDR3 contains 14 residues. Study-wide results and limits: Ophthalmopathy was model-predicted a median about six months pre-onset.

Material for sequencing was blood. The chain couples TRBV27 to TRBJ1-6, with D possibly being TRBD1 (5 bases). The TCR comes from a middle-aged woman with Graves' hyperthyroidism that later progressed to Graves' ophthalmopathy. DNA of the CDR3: TGTGCCGGCAATCTCGGGGGGTCTAATTCACCCCTCCACTTT. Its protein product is CAGNLGGSNSPLHF.